The TCR beta chain under discussion was sequenced for a study of T cells in Graves' hyperthyroidism and ophthalmopathy (dated by TCRdb to the late 2010s). With regard to the full study: Peripheral blood samples were taken at initial diagnosis, before any treatment was given. For training and testing, the 100 or so patients in the discovery cohort were randomly divided in a 7:3 ratio. The paper describes TCR Vbeta CDR3 sequencing of 140 or so peripheral blood samples, made up of some 40 ophthalmopathy patients, 70 to 80 hyperthyroidism patients and roughly 17 progressor patients. Following sampling, methimazole starting at 30 mg daily was given to hyperthyroidism patients, and high-dose intravenous methylprednisolone was given to ophthalmopathy patients. In addition, the study compared T-cell repertoires in thyroid tissue and in blood from about 6 Graves' hyperthyroidism patients. To identify TCR V-J signatures that set the groups apart, the researchers used a discovery cohort of about a hundred patients, made up of fewer than 50 with Graves' ophthalmopathy and 57 with stable Graves' hyperthyroidism. Whether ophthalmopathy could be predicted prospectively was tested in an independent validation cohort made up of under 20 hyperthyroidism patients plus 17 patients who later progressed to ophthalmopathy.

Study-wide findings and limitations: Most expanded thyroid clonotypes (frequency above 0.001) were also detected in blood, suggesting blood repertoires may reflect thyroid immune responses. A model built on a 13 V-J signature distinguished ophthalmopathy from stable hyperthyroidism, reaching approximately 89% sensitivity and about 81% specificity in cross-validation and 80%/75% in testing. Sample size was not statistically predetermined, and investigators were not blinded to group allocation. In validation, the model predicted progression to ophthalmopathy with around 71% sensitivity and around 72% specificity, a median of 6.5 months before onset.

Graves' hyperthyroidism was defined as stable when no progression to ophthalmopathy occurred over 18 months of follow-up. Hyperthyroidism patients were aged 18 to 65 years and newly diagnosed, with disease duration of less than 2 months. Any patient with an uncontrolled infection, another autoimmune disease, pregnancy or lactation was excluded. Clinical symptoms, serum thyroxine and TRAb, thyroid ultrasound, and orbital computed tomography formed the basis for the diagnoses. PBMCs were isolated from more than 9 ml of fresh peripheral blood by Ficoll-Paque density gradient centrifugation. Total RNA was extracted with Trizol reagent, and quality was checked on an Agilent 2100 Bioanalyzer. With regard to this clonotype: It has no known antigen specificity. Base qualities are not at hand, and no much larger clone is one base apart.

TCR beta CDR3 regions were amplified from RNA transcripts. The TCR CDR3 was subjected to a first round of RT-PCR using the HTBI primer set and the Qiagen OneStep RT-PCR kit. Libraries were constructed in a second round of multiplex PCR, after which size selection and purification were carried out. Libraries were sequenced paired-end with 100 bp reads on an Illumina HiSeq2000. Per the authors' processing: SOAPnuke was used to process the raw data, removing reads that contained adapters or uncalled bases, had a mean Phred below 15, or lacked an exact match to the constant primer or identifier. COPE v1.2.5 was used to merge the high-quality paired reads, and each unique nucleotide sequence was defined as a clonotype. MiTCR v1.1 was used to align clonotypes to the IMGT TRBV, TRBD and TRBJ reference segments. The analysis was restricted to V-J combinations with a frequency above 0.0001, which together covered 99% to 99.2% of the repertoires. A TCS score was defined as the ratio of F50 (clonal expansion) to E x V (chaos), with BLOSUM62-based TCRdist applied between CDR3 peptides within each V-J. Welch's t-statistics and random forest reduced roughly 500 V-J features to some 14, which were used in a naive Bayes classifier (R e1071). TCRdb ran its own pipeline on the public reads, namely fastp trimming at Q25 and MiXCR clone calling, and kept in-frame beta chains. Records with the same CDR3 protein are collapsed into one entry carrying the most frequent genes and DNA. The V and J calls, along with clone size, are taken from TCRdb and not from the paper's own processing. The sample data list a few hundred thousand distinct CDR3 sequences, and around a sixth of these were observed just once. 7.3% of the sample goes to the ten largest clones.

In the germline V gene (reference sequence), CDR1 corresponds to DFQATT and CDR2 to SNEGSKA. CDR3 length: 16 amino acids, cysteine to phenylalanine. CDR3 DNA is the only sequence kept; it has 48 bases, read in frame from the first base. V is trimmed back by 6 bases and J by 2 bases, and the junction contains 12 bases that no gene match accounts for. The sequenced sample was blood. This TCR derives from a young woman with Graves' hyperthyroidism. The chain employs TRBV20-1 and TRBJ1-4; 7 bases in the middle match TRBD1. The CDR3 is CSAFQPGQWTNEKLFF. The nucleotide sequence is TGCAGTGCCTTTCAGCCGGGACAGTGGACTAATGAAAAACTGTTTTTT.